Listed here is a single TCR beta chain. This CDR3 has 16 amino acids. V lost 6 bases and J 5 bases, leaving 22 bases between the germline ends. Germline V gene data show CDR1 as MDHEN and CDR2 as SYDVKM. The data stem from a study of primary melanoma T cells and metastatic recurrence. Here immunoSEQ multiplex PCR was the method, and the copy in TCRdb shows in-frame clones only, minus some. The sample has 130 to 150 clones, roughly 82% seen once. The TCR was taken from a human donor with melanoma. The sample taken for sequencing was melanoma tumor tissue. The genes are TRBV28 and TRBJ2-5; possibly TRBD1 for D (5 bases). The CDR3 loop reads CASRTSPGNKGETQYF. DNA for the CDR3: TGTGCCAGCAGAACCAGTCCAGGGAACAAGGGCGAGACCCAGTACTTC.